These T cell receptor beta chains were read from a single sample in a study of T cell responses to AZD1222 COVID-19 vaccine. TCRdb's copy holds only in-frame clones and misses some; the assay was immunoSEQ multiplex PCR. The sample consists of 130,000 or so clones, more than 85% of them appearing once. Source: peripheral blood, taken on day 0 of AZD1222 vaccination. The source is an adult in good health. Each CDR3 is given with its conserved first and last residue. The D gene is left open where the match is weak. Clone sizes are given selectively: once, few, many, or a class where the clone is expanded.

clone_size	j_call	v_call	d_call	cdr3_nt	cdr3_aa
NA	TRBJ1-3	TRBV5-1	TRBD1	TGCGCCAGCAGCTTAGGGACAGCTGGAAACACCATATATTTT	CASSLGTAGNTIYF
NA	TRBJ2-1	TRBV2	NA	TGTGCCAGCAGGACCCTAGTGGGAGACTACAATGAGCAGTTCTTC	CASRTLVGDYNEQFF
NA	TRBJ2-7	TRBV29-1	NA	TGCAGCGTTGAAGCCGCCTACGAGCAGTACTTC	CSVEAAYEQYF
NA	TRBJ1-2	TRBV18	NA	TGTGCCAGCTCACAGACGGACTATGGCTACACCTTC	CASSQTDYGYTF
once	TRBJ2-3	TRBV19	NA	TGTGCCAGTAGTATAGACCCGGGCACAGATACGCAGTATTTT	CASSIDPGTDTQYF
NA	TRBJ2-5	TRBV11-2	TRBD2	TGTGCCAGCAGCTCCACCGGGACGAGCGGGGGGTACCAAGAGACCCAGTACTTC	CASSSTGTSGGYQETQYF
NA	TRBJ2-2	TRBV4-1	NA	TGCGCCAGCAGCCAAGCGACGGGGGTGAACACCGGGGAGCTGTTTTTT	CASSQATGVNTGELFF
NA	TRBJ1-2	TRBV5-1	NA	TGCGCCAGCAGCTTGTCAGGTACTAACTATGGCTACACCTTC	CASSLSGTNYGYTF
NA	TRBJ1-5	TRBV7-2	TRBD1	TGTGCCAGCAGCTCACAGGGGGGAGTTCAGCCCCAGCATTTT	CASSSQGGVQPQHF
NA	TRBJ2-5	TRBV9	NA	TGTGCCAGCAGCCCGGGGACACCGGTCAGGGGGACCCAGTACTTC	CASSPGTPVRGTQYF
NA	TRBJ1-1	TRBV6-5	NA	TGTGCCAGCAGTTACTCGAGAGGGTACACTGAAGCTTTCTTT	CASSYSRGYTEAFF
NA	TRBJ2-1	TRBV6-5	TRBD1	TGTGCCAGCAGCCACAGGGGGCGAGGCACTGAGCAGTTCTTC	CASSHRGRGTEQFF
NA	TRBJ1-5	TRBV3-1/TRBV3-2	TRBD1	TGTGCCAGCAGCTGGGACAGGGCTCAGCCCCAGCATTTT	CASSWDRAQPQHF
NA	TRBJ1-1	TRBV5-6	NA	TGTGCCAGCAGCTTCCAGGGAAGGGGTCACACTGAAGCTTTCTTT	CASSFQGRGHTEAFF
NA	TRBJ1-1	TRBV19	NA	TGTGCCAGTAGCCAAGACAGATCCGAAGCTTTCTTT	CASSQDRSEAFF
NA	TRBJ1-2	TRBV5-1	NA	TGCGCCAGCAGCTTGACAGGGATTCCCCTTGGCTACACCTTC	CASSLTGIPLGYTF
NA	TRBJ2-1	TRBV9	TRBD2	TGTGCCAGCAGCGTAGAATCTAGCGGGGGTAACAATGAGCAGTTCTTC	CASSVESSGGNNEQFF
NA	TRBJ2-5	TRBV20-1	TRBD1	TGCAGTGAGACAGGGGAGGAGACCCAGTACTTC	CSETGEETQYF
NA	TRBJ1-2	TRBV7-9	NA	TGTGCCAGCAGCTTAGAAGGGGCTGGCTACACCTTC	CASSLEGAGYTF
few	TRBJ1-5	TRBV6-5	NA	TGTGCCAGCAGTCCGACAGGCTATAGCAATCAGCCCCAGCATTTT	CASSPTGYSNQPQHF
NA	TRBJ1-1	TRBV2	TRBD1	TGTGCCAGCAGAGCAAGCAGGGGGGGGGACACTGAAGCTTTCTTT	CASRASRGGDTEAFF
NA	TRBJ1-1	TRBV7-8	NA	TGTGCCAGCAGCGCCGAGGGGGGTGAGAACACTGAAGCTTTCTTT	CASSAEGGENTEAFF
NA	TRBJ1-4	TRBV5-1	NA	TGCGCCAGCAGCTTGGGACAGAGAATTGCAACTAATGAAAAACTGTTTTTT	CASSLGQRIATNEKLFF
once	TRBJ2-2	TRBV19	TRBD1	TGTGCCAGTAGTAAGTCAGGGGGCCAAACCGGGGAGCTGTTTTTT	CASSKSGGQTGELFF
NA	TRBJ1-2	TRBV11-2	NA	TGTGCCAGCAGCCTTCCAGAAACCCGTCTCACCTTC	CASSLPETRLTF
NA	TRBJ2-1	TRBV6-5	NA	TGTGCCAGCAGACTGGGGTCGGGCAATGAGCAGTTCTTC	CASRLGSGNEQFF
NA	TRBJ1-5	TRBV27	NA	TGTGCCAGCAGGGTTGGGGGGGTCACTTCTGGCAATCAGCCCCAGCATTTT	CASRVGGVTSGNQPQHF
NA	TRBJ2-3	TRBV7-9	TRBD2	TGTGCCAGCAGCCCAGGACTAGCGGGGGGCACAGATACGCAGTATTTT	CASSPGLAGGTDTQYF
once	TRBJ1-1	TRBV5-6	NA	TGTGCCAGCAGCTTGCAGGGTTGGACTGAAGCTTTCTTT	CASSLQGWTEAFF
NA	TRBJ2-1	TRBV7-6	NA	TGTGCCAGCAGCCCAAGGACGGGGATGTATGAGCAGTTCTTC	CASSPRTGMYEQFF
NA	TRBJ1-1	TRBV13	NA	TGTGCCAGCAGCTCCCCTAGGGGCAGGGGAGAGACTGAAGCTTTCTTT	CASSSPRGRGETEAFF
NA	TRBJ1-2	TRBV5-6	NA	TGTGCCAGCAGCTTGGAGGGCGGATCCTGGAGGGGCTACACCTTC	CASSLEGGSWRGYTF
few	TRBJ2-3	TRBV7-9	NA	TGTGCCAGCAGCTTAGCAGGGGGGCGTAGCACAGATACGCAGTATTTT	CASSLAGGRSTDTQYF
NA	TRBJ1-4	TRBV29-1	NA	TGCAGCGTTGAAGTGGCCCAGGGATATGCAACTAATGAAAAACTGTTTTTT	CSVEVAQGYATNEKLFF
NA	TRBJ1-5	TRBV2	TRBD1	TGTGCCAGCAGCGGAGGACAGGGGGCAAGCAATCAGCCCCAGCATTTT	CASSGGQGASNQPQHF
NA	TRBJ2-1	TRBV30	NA	TGTGCCTGGAGTGCAGGGCCAGGCTGGCCTTACAATGAGCAGTTCTTC	CAWSAGPGWPYNEQFF
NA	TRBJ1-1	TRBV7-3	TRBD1	TGTGCCAGCAGCTTAAACGCCCCAGGGACAGGGGCTGAAGCTTTCTTT	CASSLNAPGTGAEAFF
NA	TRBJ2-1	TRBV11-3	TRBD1	TGTGCCAGCAGCTCGCAAGGGGGCGAGGGTGAGCAGTTCTTC	CASSSQGGEGEQFF
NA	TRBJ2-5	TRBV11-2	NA	TGTGCCAGCAGCTCAACCTCAAGGACCCAGTACTTC	CASSSTSRTQYF
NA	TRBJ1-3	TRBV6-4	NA	TGTGCCAGCAGTGAAACCCCGGGGAAGATGCGAAACACCATATATTTT	CASSETPGKMRNTIYF
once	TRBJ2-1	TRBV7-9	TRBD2	TGTGCCAGCAGCGAACCGGGGGGGCCCTCCTACAATGAGCAGTTCTTC	CASSEPGGPSYNEQFF
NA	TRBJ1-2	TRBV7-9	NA	TGTGCCAGCAGCCAAACCCCTTCGGGCTACACCTTC	CASSQTPSGYTF
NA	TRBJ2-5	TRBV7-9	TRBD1	TGTGCCAGCAGATCGACCGGACAGGGGCAAGAGACCCAGTACTTC	CASRSTGQGQETQYF
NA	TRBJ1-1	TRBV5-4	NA	TGTGCCAGCAGCTTGTTGGGCAGGGAGAACACTGAAGCTTTCTTT	CASSLLGRENTEAFF
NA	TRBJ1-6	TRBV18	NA	TGTGCCAGCTCACCGGGCAGGAGCGGATCACCCCTCCACTTT	CASSPGRSGSPLHF
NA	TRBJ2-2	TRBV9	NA	TGTGCCAGCAGCGTACTAGGGCAGTCGACCGGGGAGCTGTTTTTT	CASSVLGQSTGELFF
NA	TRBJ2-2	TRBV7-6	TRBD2	TGTGCCAGCAGCTCGACCTCGACTAGCACCTTGCGAGGCACCGGGGAGCTGTTTTTT	CASSSTSTSTLRGTGELFF
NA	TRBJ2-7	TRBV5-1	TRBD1	TGCGCCAGCAGCTTGGGCAGGGGGCACGAGTACTTC	CASSLGRGHEYF
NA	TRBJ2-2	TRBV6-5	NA	TGTGCCAGCAGAGCAATGCCCGGGGAGCTGTTTTTT	CASRAMPGELFF
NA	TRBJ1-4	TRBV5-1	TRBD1	TGCGCCAGCAGCTTCAGGGGGGCTGGACTGTTTTTT	CASSFRGAGLFF
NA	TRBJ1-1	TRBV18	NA	TGTGCCAGCTCACCACTGGAGTGGGACACAGCATCGAACACTGAAGCTTTCTTT	CASSPLEWDTASNTEAFF
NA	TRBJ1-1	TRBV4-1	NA	TGCGCCAGCAGCCAAGAGGGGCGGGAAAACACTGAAGCTTTCTTT	CASSQEGRENTEAFF
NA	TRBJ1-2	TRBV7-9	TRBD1	TGTGCCAGCAGCTCACTCCAGGGGGACCTCTATGGCTACACCTTC	CASSSLQGDLYGYTF